This passage covers 26 T cell receptor beta chains from one sample sequenced in a study of T-cell memory formation after mild COVID-19 listed by TCRdb under 2021. The library was produced with 5' RACE. Sequencing instrument: Illumina NovaSeq 6000. The raw public data were reprocessed by TCRdb itself: fastp quality trimming at Q25, MiXCR clonotype calling, in-frame beta chains only. Entries are consolidated by CDR3 protein sequence, retaining the most common genes and DNA. In this sample the table shows 470,000 or so distinct CDR3 sequences, roughly 18% of which occur a single time. Clones ranked in the top ten supply about 22% of the sample. Sequencing input: PBMCs or a T cell subset sorted from them (not recorded which). These receptors came from a man aged 18 to 30 who had mild COVID-19 (a few samples of this study predate the infection). The sample titles of this study are shuffled in the database, so cell type and time point are left out; the donor was told from shared clones.

This clonotype was detected only a few times. V usage is TRBV7-8 and J usage is TRBJ1-2, with 10 bases fitting TRBD1. The germline V gene has CDR1 SGHVS and CDR2 FQNEAQ. The CDR3 runs to 18 residues. The ends lost 5 bases at V and 3 bases at J; junction bases unmatched: 15. CDR3 DNA: TGTGCCAGCAGCATCACTCCGGGACAGGGGCGAGGGTACTATGGCTACACCTTC. Amino acid sequence: CASSITPGQGRGYYGYTF.

This clonotype showed up just a few times. The V and J genes are TRBV7-2 and TRBJ2-5; 9 positions match TRBD2. Per germline, CDR1 SGHTA and CDR2 FQGNSA. The CDR3 length is 13 residues. V dropped 3 bases and J dropped 9; count of bases not matched to a gene: 5. The CDR3 here is CASSFWTSEPQYF. The CDR3 DNA sequence: TGTGCCAGCAGCTTCTGGACTAGCGAGCCCCAGTACTTC.

This clonotype was observed a handful of times. The J gene is TRBJ1-3, the V gene TRBV12-3 or TRBV12-4, with TRBD1 as a possible D gene (5 bases). The CDR3 length is 15 residues. With 3 bases removed from V and 3 bases from J, the gap between germline ends came to 12 bases. For the CDR3, the DNA is TGTGCCAGCAGTTTGTTCGGGGGAATTGGAAACACCATATATTTT. This encodes CASSLFGGIGNTIYF.

The J gene is TRBJ2-1, the V gene TRBV6-5; 10 bases match TRBD2. The CDR3 runs 13 residues. Germline values: CDR1 MNHEY, CDR2 SVGAGI. V shed 7 bases and J 12 bases; nucleotides not matched to a gene: 9. The CDR3 is CASKGSGGYGQFF. The CDR3, as DNA: TGTGCCAGCAAGGGTAGCGGGGGGTACGGGCAGTTCTTC.

This rearrangement joins TRBV7-9 to TRBJ2-1; a weak D match, TRBD2 (6 bases). Between the trimmed V and J ends, which lost 0 bases and 12 bases, there was a span of 18 bases. Germline CDR1 reads SEHNR; CDR2 reads FQNEAQ (reference sequence). The CDR3 runs 15 residues. The CDR3, as DNA: TGTGCCAGCAGCTTAGCGGGAGGCGCGCTGGTCGTGCAGTTCTTC. This translates into CASSLAGGALVVQFF.

V is TRBV18 and J is TRBJ2-7, with 7 bases lining up with TRBD1. The junction had 8 bases not matched to a gene; V was cut back by 3 bases and J by 3 bases. Germline V gives CDR1 KGHSH, CDR2 LQKENI. CDR3 length: 15 residues. In DNA, the CDR3 is TGTGCCAGCTCACCTTTTGAGGGACAGATCTACGAGCAGTACTTC. The encoded protein is CASSPFEGQIYEQYF.

This clonotype was counted ten times or more. The chain couples TRBV4-3 to TRBJ1-2, with 7 bases aligning to TRBD1. After removal of 1 base from V and 5 bases from J, the junction contained 13 bases not matched to a gene. Looked up from germline, CDR1 is LGHNA and CDR2 is YSLEER. This CDR3 spans 17 amino acids. The CDR3 nucleotides read TGCGCCAGCAGCCAAGCCCTAACCGACAGGGCTCCTTATGGCTACACCTTC. It specifies CASSQALTDRAPYGYTF.

The chain has TRBV5-1 and TRBJ2-3, with no clear D. The CDR3 runs to 14 residues. In germline, CDR1 is SGHRS, CDR2 YFSETQ. With 2 bases removed from V and 6 bases from J, the gap between germline ends came to 13 bases. CDR3 nucleotide sequence: TGCGCCAGCAGCTTCGATGCCTCATTGGATACGCAGTATTTT. This gives the protein CASSFDASLDTQYF.

The chain combines TRBV6-1 with TRBJ1-1; D remains ambiguous. The CDR3 sequence is 14 residues long. The germline gives CDR1 MNHNS, CDR2 SASEGT. The V end lost 2 bases, the J end lost 0 bases, and 7 bases lay between the germline ends. The CDR3 region is CASSEPGMNTEAFF. The CDR3 DNA follows: TGTGCCAGCAGTGAACCGGGGATGAACACTGAAGCTTTCTTT.

The chain recombines TRBV5-1 with TRBJ2-2; D gene unclear. V lost 3 bases, J lost 2 bases, and 17 bases lay in between. The CDR3 has 17 amino acids. Germline loops: CDR1 SGHRS, CDR2 YFSETQ. The CDR3 sequence is CASSSSSLFSNTGELFF. CDR3 bases: TGCGCCAGCAGCTCCTCCAGTCTCTTTTCCAACACCGGGGAGCTGTTTTTT.

This clonotype was seen a few times. The V and J genes are TRBV12-3 or TRBV12-4 and TRBJ2-7; D is unresolved. Trimming removed 6 bases at V and 4 bases at J, with 13 bases between. There are 13 residues in the CDR3. CDR3 in amino acids: CASSPGLGYEQYV. CDR3 nucleotide sequence: TGTGCCAGCAGCCCTGGGTTAGGATACGAGCAGTACGTC.

This clonotype was observed a single time. The chain has TRBV30 and TRBJ2-1; D perhaps matches TRBD2 (5 bases). This CDR3 has 16 amino acids. Trimming removed 1 base from V and 0 bases from J, with 13 bases in between. CDR1 and CDR2 (germline): GTSNPN, SVGIG (reference sequence). CDR3 region: CAWSDSLANSYNEQFF. The CDR3 DNA is TGTGCCTGGAGTGATTCGTTAGCGAACTCCTACAATGAGCAGTTCTTC.

This clonotype was counted only a few times. The rearrangement joins TRBV5-4 to TRBJ2-2, with D possibly TRBD1 on 6 matching bases. Germline-derived CDR1 and CDR2 are SGHNT and YYREEE (reference sequence). This CDR3 is 15 amino acids long. The V and J ends lost 1 base and 1 base respectively, with 8 bases between them. The CDR3 region is CASSLTDRNTGELFF. CDR3 nucleotide sequence: TGTGCCAGCAGCTTGACGGACAGGAACACCGGGGAGCTGTTTTTT.

V is TRBV20-1 and J is TRBJ1-2; D is unresolved. The length of the CDR3 is 11 residues. Trimming pared 0 bases from V and 6 bases from J, leaving 5 bases between. Germline V gene lookup returns CDR1 DFQATT and CDR2 SNEGSKA (reference sequence). Written as DNA, the CDR3 is TGCAGTGCTAGAGATCGGGATGGCTACACCTTC. This gives the protein CSARDRDGYTF.

This chain uses TRBV12-3 or TRBV12-4 with TRBJ2-3; D is ambiguous. The CDR3 sequence is 15 residues long. The ends were cut back, 2 bases at V and 3 bases at J, with 12 bases in the middle. The CDR3 here is CASSLPDLGTDTQYF. The CDR3 bases are TGTGCCAGCAGTTTACCGGACCTCGGAACAGATACGCAGTATTTT.

The rearrangement joins TRBV5-1 to TRBJ2-2; 9 positions match TRBD2. Per germline, CDR1 SGHRS and CDR2 YFSETQ. CDR3 length equals 16 residues. V gave up 5 bases and J gave up 5 bases; unmatched junction bases: 10. CDR3 sequence (DNA): TGCGCCAGCAGTGACCCGCGGGGGGGCCGTACCGGGGAGCTGTTTTTT. Translated: CASSDPRGGRTGELFF.

V usage is TRBV5-4 and J usage is TRBJ2-1; no clear D gene. Germline V gene data show CDR1 as SGHNT and CDR2 as YYREEE (reference sequence). This CDR3 region has 15 residues. Deletions cut 1 base from V and 1 base from J, with 9 bases between. The CDR3 DNA sequence: TGTGCCAGCAGCTTGCCAGCGAGGTCCTACAATGAGCAGTTCTTC. Protein sequence: CASSLPARSYNEQFF.

The chain employs TRBV11-2 and TRBJ2-3; the match to TRBD2 covers 11 bases. CDR3 length: 17 residues. Germline V gene data show CDR1 as SGHAT and CDR2 as FQNNGV. After removal of 4 bases from V and 6 bases from J, the junction contained 12 bases not matched to a gene. Here the CDR3 reads CASSYPRGLAGGDTQYF. CDR3 bases: TGTGCCAGCAGCTATCCGCGCGGACTAGCGGGTGGCGATACGCAGTATTTT.

This clonotype was found a few times. V gene TRBV7-9 combines with J gene TRBJ1-4, with D tentatively TRBD1 (5 bases). The germline CDR1 and CDR2 sequences are SEHNR and FQNEAQ (reference sequence). V lost 5 bases, J lost 5 bases, and 12 bases lay in between. CDR3 length: 14 amino acids. The CDR3 DNA reads TGTGCCAGCAGCGAAAGTTGGGGGAATGAAAAACTGTTTTTT. Translated: CASSESWGNEKLFF.

This clonotype turned up a few times. CDR3 sequence: CASSFGTDQPQHF. The CDR3 nucleotides read TGCGCCAGCAGCTTCGGGACAGATCAGCCCCAGCATTTT. The chain combines TRBV5-1 with TRBJ1-5; TRBD1 matches at 7 bases. From germline, CDR1 is SGHRS and CDR2 YFSETQ. This CDR3 region has 13 residues. The V and J ends lost 2 bases and 5 bases, in that order; junction bases with no gene match: 1. Full variable domain (remainder filled in from reference TRBV5-1 and TRBJ1-5): KAGVTQTPRYLIKTRGQQVTLSCSPISGHRSVSWYQQTPGQGLQFLFEYFSETQRNKGNFPGRFSGRQFSNSRSEMNVSTLELGDSALYLCASSFGTDQPQHFGDGTRLSIL.

CDR3 sequence (DNA): TGTGCCAGCAGCTTATTCGTAGCGGCTAGCACAGATACGCAGTATTTT. Its translation is CASSLFVAASTDTQYF. The chain couples TRBV7-9 to TRBJ2-3; tentative D call: TRBD2 (6 bases). CDR1 is SEHNR and CDR2 is FQNEAQ in the germline V gene (reference sequence). This CDR3 contains 16 residues. V dropped 2 bases and J dropped 0 bases, with 12 bases sitting between them.

The rearrangement joins TRBV10-3 to TRBJ1-1, with 8 bases lining up with TRBD1. V trimming: 3 bases; J trimming: 6 bases; junction bases outside the gene matches: 9. Germline V gene sequence: CDR1 ENHRY, CDR2 SYGVKD. The CDR3 is 15 residues long. The CDR3 DNA reads TGTGCCATCAGTGATGGAGCAGGGGGCACGTCTGAAGCTTTCTTT. As protein: CAISDGAGGTSEAFF.

In its sample, this clonotype was seen a few times. This chain joins TRBV20-1 and TRBJ1-2; D is uncertain. Germline-derived CDR1 and CDR2 are DFQATT and SNEGSKA (reference sequence). The CDR3 runs to 12 residues. V was clipped by 1 base and J by 5 bases, with 8 bases between them. The CDR3 here is CSARVGGYGYTF. CDR3 bases: TGCAGTGCTAGAGTGGGAGGATATGGCTACACCTTC.

This clonotype appeared a few times. This chain connects TRBV20-1 to TRBJ2-3; perhaps TRBD2 as D (5 bases). Germline CDR1 DFQATT, CDR2 SNEGSKA (reference sequence). The length of the CDR3 is 16 residues. V was trimmed by 7 bases and J by 0 bases, leaving 20 bases between them. The CDR3 region is CSVSTLAGYSTDTQYF. CDR3 sequence (DNA): TGCAGTGTTTCCACCCTGGCGGGTTATAGCACAGATACGCAGTATTTT.

The V and J genes are TRBV18 and TRBJ1-6; 9 nucleotides align to TRBD1. The CDR3 is 15 residues long. V lost 3 bases to trimming and J lost 13 bases; unmatched junction nucleotides: 10. The germline V gene has CDR1 KGHSH and CDR2 LQKENI. CDR3 coding DNA: TGTGCCAGCTCACCCTCGGGACAGGGTCAGCCGCCCCTCCACTTT. It specifies CASSPSGQGQPPLHF.

The rearrangement joins TRBV7-2 to TRBJ1-5, with D perhaps TRBD1 (5 bases). Germline V gene sequence: CDR1 SGHTA, CDR2 FQGNSA. The V end lost 0 bases, the J end lost 9 bases, and 9 bases lay between the germline ends. This CDR3 is 13 amino acids long. CDR3 amino acids: CASSLAWDGPQHF. The CDR3 bases are TGTGCCAGCAGCTTAGCCTGGGACGGGCCCCAGCATTTT.